The TCR beta chain under discussion was sequenced for a study of T cell responses to AZD1222 COVID-19 vaccine. Germline CDR1 and CDR2: MGHDK and SYGVNS. V lost 3 bases and J 7 bases, leaving 13 bases between the germline ends. The CDR3 runs to 15 residues. Clones were read by immunoSEQ multiplex PCR, and TCRdb kept only the in-frame ones, dropping some. This sample carries 150,000 or so clones, about 90% of them seen once, and the ten largest clones take less than 6.5%. The V and J genes are TRBV25-1 and TRBJ1-6; perhaps TRBD1 as D (5 bases). The source material was peripheral blood, sampled 28 days after the second AZD1222 dose. This TCR derives from an adult who received the AZD1222 COVID-19 vaccine. This CDR3 reads CASSDRAGGNSPLHF. The CDR3 region has the DNA TGTGCCAGCAGTGACAGGGCTGGGGGGAATTCACCCCTCCACTTT.